This entry lists 18 T cell receptor beta chains sequenced from one sample in a study of blood T cell repertoires in COVID-19. Sequencing used immunoSEQ multiplex PCR; TCRdb keeps in-frame clones, though not all of them. The table includes about 190,000 clones, less than 85% detected once. The sample was peripheral blood. These TCRs come from a woman in her forties or fifties with acute or convalescent COVID-19.

The chain uses TRBV5-6 and TRBJ1-4; D gene uncertain. The CDR3 is 15 residues long. Germline assignment: CDR1 SGHDT and CDR2 YYEEEE. Trimming left V 0 bases short and J 4 bases short, with 10 bases between. The CDR3 spells CASSLARRLNEKLFF. The CDR3 DNA is TGTGCCAGCAGCTTGGCGAGGAGGCTTAATGAAAAACTGTTTTTT.

The CDR3 region is CASSPTAVGSAFF. The CDR3 region has the DNA TGTGCCAGCAGCCCCACAGCAGTTGGATCCGCTTTCTTT. V and J are TRBV11-2 and TRBJ1-1; D is uncertain. The ends were cut back, 5 bases at V and 11 bases at J, with 18 bases in the middle. CDR1 and CDR2 (germline): SGHAT, FQNNGV. CDR3 length: 13 amino acids.

To note about this clone: A junction end diverges from the germline sequence, so it may reflect a read error. V is TRBV30 and J is TRBJ1-1; 7 bases are a match to TRBD1. The CDR3 totals 10 residues. Germline CDR1 and CDR2: GTSNPN and SVGIG (reference sequence). In nucleotides, the CDR3 is TGTGCCTGCTCGGAGGGGACAGCTTATTTT. It encodes CACSEGTAYF.

The rearrangement uses TRBV20-1 and TRBJ2-5; possibly TRBD2 for D (5 bases). V was pared by 3 bases and J by 0 bases, with 17 bases between. CDR3 length equals 16 residues. Germline CDR1 DFQATT, CDR2 SNEGSKA (reference sequence). CDR3 amino acids: CSASGRRTLYQETQYF. For the CDR3, the DNA is TGCAGTGCTAGTGGTCGGAGGACCTTGTACCAAGAGACCCAGTACTTC.

The chain couples TRBV18 to TRBJ2-3; no firm D call. V lost 2 bases and J 2 bases, leaving 8 bases between the germline ends. Germline-derived CDR1 and CDR2 are KGHSH and LQKENI. The CDR3 is 14 residues long. The CDR3 DNA sequence: TGTGCCAGCTCACCATGGGCCGACACAGATACGCAGTATTTT. Translation: CASSPWADTDTQYF.

The chain joins TRBV7-9 to TRBJ1-3, with 7 bases that match TRBD1. This CDR3 contains 14 residues. Germline loops: CDR1 SEHNR, CDR2 FQNEAQ (reference sequence). The V segment lost 1 base and the J segment 8 bases; nucleotides outside the gene matches: 5. The CDR3 spells CASSLDEGAHTIYF. The CDR3 DNA reads as TGTGCCAGCAGCTTAGATGAGGGGGCTCACACCATATATTTT.

The chain joins TRBV5-1 to TRBJ2-7, with D possibly TRBD2 on 7 matching bases. This CDR3 comprises 15 residues. Trimming shortened V by 0 bases and J by 4 bases, and 14 bases separated the two germline ends. Looked up from germline, CDR1 is SGHRS and CDR2 is YFSETQ. The DNA for the CDR3 is TGCGCCAGCAGCTTGGCTTCGGGGGGCCAGTACGAGCAGTACTTC. This encodes CASSLASGGQYEQYF.

This clone was counted a few times. The chain carries TRBV7-8 and TRBJ1-1; a weak D match, TRBD1 (5 bases). Germline V gene data show CDR1 as SGHVS and CDR2 as FQNEAQ. V was clipped by 4 bases and J by 9 bases, with 15 bases between them. The CDR3 has 13 residues. This chain's CDR3 is CASSSGGRYQAFF. In nucleotides, the CDR3 is TGTGCCAGCAGCTCGGGGGGTCGCTATCAAGCTTTCTTT.

The V gene is TRBV7-9, the J gene TRBJ1-4; tentatively, D is TRBD1 (6 bases). The CDR3 sequence is 15 residues long. The V gene's germline CDR1 is SEHNR and CDR2 FQNEAQ (reference sequence). Trimming stripped 5 bases from V and 8 bases from J, with 18 bases between. The DNA of the CDR3 is TGTGCCAGCAGCCCCAGCGGGGGGCAACGGGAAAAACTGTTTTTT. Residues: CASSPSGGQREKLFF.

The V and J genes are TRBV27 and TRBJ2-3; 13 positions match TRBD2. The CDR3 runs to 17 residues. V dropped 4 bases and J dropped 5; count of bases not matched to a gene: 9. Germline V gene sequence: CDR1 MNHEY, CDR2 SMNVEV (reference sequence). The CDR3 coding sequence is TGTGCCAGCAGTTCCTGGACTAGCGGGAGTCGTGGAGATACGCAGTATTTT. It is translated as CASSSWTSGSRGDTQYF.

This clone occurred once. V and J are TRBV5-1 and TRBJ1-3; D is unresolved. Germline lookup yields CDR1 SGHRS and CDR2 YFSETQ. V lost 0 bases, J lost 2 bases, and 6 bases lay in between. This CDR3 is built from 14 residues. The CDR3: CASSLADAGNTIYF. CDR3 bases: TGCGCCAGCAGCTTGGCAGATGCTGGAAACACCATATATTTT.

The rearrangement joins TRBV7-9 to TRBJ1-1; D is ambiguous. Germline loops: CDR1 SEHNR, CDR2 FQNEAQ (reference sequence). The V and J ends lost 2 bases and 11 bases respectively, with 12 bases between them. The CDR3 is made up of 12 amino acids. The CDR3 region has the DNA TGTGCCAGCAGCTTATTATCCAGTTGGGCTTTCTTT. Amino acid sequence: CASSLLSSWAFF.

The CDR3, as DNA: TGTGCCAGCAGCAAAGAGACGGAGGGGAAGTGTCAGCCCCAGCATTTT. Its translation is CASSKETEGKCQPQHF. The J gene is TRBJ1-5, the V gene TRBV21-1. TRBV21-1 is designated a pseudogene. The CDR3 spans 16 residues.

This chain connects TRBV14 to TRBJ1-6, with D possibly matching TRBD1 (5 bases). There are 15 residues in the CDR3. The germline CDR1 and CDR2 sequences are SGHDN and FVKESK. Trimming cost V 2 bases and J 0 bases, with 5 bases left between them. CDR3 sequence (DNA): TGTGCCAGCAGCCAAAGGGGCTCCTATAATTCACCCCTCCACTTT. Protein: CASSQRGSYNSPLHF.

The sample holds a few counts of this clone. This chain links TRBV29-1 with TRBJ2-5; possibly TRBD1 for D (6 bases). Trimming stripped 2 bases from V and 0 bases from J, with 13 bases between. CDR1 is SQVTM, CDR2 ANQGSEA, per germline. The CDR3 length is 15 residues. Here the CDR3 DNA reads TGCAGCGTTGAATTGACAGGAAGTTACCAAGAGACCCAGTACTTC. Its protein is CSVELTGSYQETQYF.

This clone was detected only once. J is TRBJ2-3 and V is TRBV5-8; tentative D call: TRBD2 (5 bases). Per the germline V gene, CDR1 is SGHTS and CDR2 is YDEGEE. Trimming shortened V by 4 bases and J by 4 bases, and 25 bases separated the two germline ends. The CDR3 is 18 residues long. The CDR3: CASSPGFAGALSSDTQYF. CDR3 nucleotide sequence: TGTGCCAGCAGCCCCGGGTTTGCGGGCGCCCTTTCCTCAGATACGCAGTATTTT. Based on the CDR3 plus reference TRBV5-8 and TRBJ2-3, the full variable domain is EAGVTQSPTHLIKTRGQQATLRCSPISGHTSVYWYQQALGLGLQFLLWYDEGEERNRGNFPPRFSGRQFPNYSSELNVNALELEDSALYLCASSPGFAGALSSDTQYFGPGTRLTVL.

This clone appeared a few times. The V gene is TRBV5-5, the J gene TRBJ2-7; 10 positions match TRBD2. This CDR3 has 18 amino acids. CDR1 and CDR2 (germline): SGHKS, YYEKEE (reference sequence). Losses at the gene ends were 4 bases for V and 0 bases for J; bases not matched to a gene: 13. The DNA of the CDR3 is TGTGCCAGCAGCGGGCGGGCTAGCGGGGGCTCCTTCTCCTACGAGCAGTACTTC. As protein: CASSGRASGGSFSYEQYF.

The CDR3 reads CASSFRQGEVIGTEAFF. In DNA form, the CDR3 reads TGCGCCAGCAGCTTTCGACAGGGCGAAGTCATCGGGACTGAAGCTTTCTTT. The chain joins TRBV5-1 to TRBJ1-1; the match to TRBD1 covers 7 bases. After removal of 2 bases from V and 5 bases from J, the junction contained 15 bases not matched to a gene. Germline CDR1 and CDR2: SGHRS and YFSETQ. The CDR3 has 17 amino acids.